These 29 T cell receptor beta chains share one sample of origin, sequenced in a study of molecular identifiers for immune sequencing clone quantification. TCRdb recomputed calls from the PCR reads with MiXCR, one row per CDR3 protein. The sample lists 460,000 or so distinct CDR3 sequences, about 22% occurring once. The source material was naive CD8+ T cells from blood, with Jurkat cell RNA spiked in. The subset denotes: FACS-sorted CD8+CD4-CCR7+CD45RA+ naive T cells. Every receptor here comes from a human donor in good health. Some libraries in this study had Jurkat cell RNA spiked in.

This chain joins TRBV30 and TRBJ2-3; no definite D call. Germline V lookup: CDR1 GTSNPN, CDR2 SVGIG (reference sequence). V shed 5 bases and J shed 4 bases, with 4 bases lying between them. The CDR3 loop spans 10 amino acids. In DNA form, the CDR3 reads TGTGCCTGGTTATCAGATACGCAGTATTTT. This encodes CAWLSDTQYF.

The rearrangement joins TRBV4-2 to TRBJ1-1; D not certain. The CDR3 totals 15 residues. Germline V gene lookup returns CDR1 LGHNA and CDR2 YNFKEQ. Trimming pared 2 bases from V and 3 bases from J, leaving 13 bases between. The DNA of the CDR3 is TGTGCCAGCAGCCAACTCCCAACTACCGACACTGAAGCTTTCTTT. Residues: CASSQLPTTDTEAFF.

This clonotype was seen many times. V gene TRBV4-1 combines with J gene TRBJ1-5; D remains unclear. The V end was cut by 1 base, the J end by 3 bases, with 10 bases between. The germline CDR1 and CDR2 sequences are MGHRA and YSYEKL. This CDR3 has 15 residues. CDR3 in DNA: TGCGCCAGCAGCCAAGGTCTTTACATCAATCAGCCCCAGCATTTT. Encoded protein: CASSQGLYINQPQHF.

This clonotype was counted only a few times. V is TRBV27 and J is TRBJ2-5; D call uncertain. From germline, CDR1 is MNHEY and CDR2 SMNVEV (reference sequence). CDR3 length: 13 residues. Between the trimmed V and J ends, which lost 4 bases and 1 base, there was a span of 7 bases. This CDR3 is CASSSLTQETQYF. CDR3 nucleotide sequence: TGTGCCAGCAGTTCCCTAACCCAAGAGACCCAGTACTTC.

On this clonotype itself: This may be a read error: a much more frequent sequence differs by one nucleotide. This CDR3 fails to terminate in the conserved phenylalanine or tryptophan, so it likely reflects a read error. The CDR3: CSGGTVNTEAFS. The DNA for the CDR3 is TGCAGTGGGGGTACCGTGAACACTGAAGCTTTCTCT. V and J are TRBV20-1 and TRBJ1-1; D not certain. The V and J ends lost 7 bases and 0 bases respectively, with 9 bases between them. The CDR3 runs 12 residues. Germline assignment: CDR1 DFQATT and CDR2 SNEGSKA (reference sequence).

At least ten counts were recorded for this clonotype. This chain uses TRBV5-5 with TRBJ1-6, with no clear D. The CDR3 has 13 amino acids. CDR1 is SGHKS, CDR2 YYEKEE, per germline (reference sequence). Trimming took off 3 bases at V and 8 bases at J, with 9 bases between the two ends. The CDR3 DNA reads as TGTGCCAGCAGCTCAAGCCCTTATTCACCCCTCCACTTT. Translating gives CASSSSPYSPLHF.

The table lists this clonotype with many counts. This rearrangement joins TRBV19 to TRBJ2-3; a weak D match, TRBD2 (6 bases). From germline, CDR1 is LNHDA and CDR2 SQIVND (reference sequence). The CDR3 consists of 15 residues. V was pared by 7 bases and J by 2 bases, with 16 bases between. CDR3 loop: CASTTTDYHTDTQYF. CDR3 coding DNA: TGTGCCAGTACTACAACGGACTACCACACAGATACGCAGTATTTT.

This clonotype has at least ten counts. The J gene is TRBJ2-1, the V gene TRBV4-3; no firm D call. The CDR3 runs to 12 residues. From germline, CDR1 is LGHNA and CDR2 YSLEER. The ends were cut back, 1 base at V and 4 bases at J, with 2 bases in the middle. CDR3 nucleotide sequence: TGCGCCAGCAGCCAAGTATACAATGAGCAGTTCTTC. As protein: CASSQVYNEQFF.

This clonotype was seen a handful of times. Since a much larger clone is just one base distant, this may be a read error. The conserved final phenylalanine or tryptophan is absent from the CDR3, which likely points to a read error. This chain uses TRBV7-6 with TRBJ1-5; 10 bases agree with TRBD1. The V and J ends lost 2 bases and 4 bases, in that order; junction bases with no gene match: 5. The germline V gene encodes CDR1 SGHVS and CDR2 FNYEAQ. This CDR3 region has 16 residues. CDR3 coding DNA: TGTGCCAGCAGCTTACGCCCGGGACAGGGGAATCAGCCCCAGCATCTT. Translating gives CASSLRPGQGNQPQHL.

The chain combines TRBV7-2 with TRBJ2-5, with a possible D match to TRBD1 (6 bases). Germline V gene data show CDR1 as SGHTA and CDR2 as FQGNSA. The ends were cut back, 1 base at V and 3 bases at J, with 12 bases in the middle. There are 15 residues in the CDR3. The CDR3 nucleotides read TGTGCCAGCAGCTTAGAGGGGGTGGCTGAAGAGACCCAGTACTTC. Amino acids: CASSLEGVAEETQYF.

This clonotype has ten or more counts. V and J are TRBV10-3 and TRBJ2-7, with unresolved D. Deletions cut 6 bases from V and 3 bases from J, with 12 bases between. Germline CDR1 reads ENHRY; CDR2 reads SYGVKD. This CDR3 comprises 13 residues. The CDR3 spells CAISESLSYEQYF. The CDR3 nucleotides are TGTGCCATCAGCGAATCCCTCAGCTACGAGCAGTACTTC.

With respect to this clonotype: A read error may be the cause here, since a much bigger clone is one base away. This rearrangement joins TRBV23-1 to TRBJ1-5, with a possible D match to TRBD1 (6 bases). TRBV23-1 is an ORF, and what it does is uncertain. There are 18 residues in the CDR3. The CDR3 bases are TGCGCCAGCAGTCAATCACGCCCCCCGGGACAACTCAATCAGCCCCGGCATTTT. It encodes CASSQSRPPGQLNQPRHF.

CDR3 amino acids: CASSFSSVSGLITDTQYF. The CDR3 nucleotides read TGTGCCAGCAGTTTTTCTTCAGTCTCGGGACTGATCACAGATACGCAGTATTTT. V and J are TRBV28 and TRBJ2-3; D is perhaps TRBD2 (6 bases). This CDR3 has 18 residues. From germline, CDR1 is MDHEN and CDR2 SYDVKM. V gave up 3 bases and J gave up 2 bases, with 21 bases separating them.

This clonotype was observed a few times. The J gene is TRBJ2-1, the V gene TRBV20-1; 8 positions agree with TRBD2. CDR3 length: 14 amino acids. Germline CDR1 DFQATT, CDR2 SNEGSKA (reference sequence). V trimming: 6 bases; J trimming: 8 bases; junction bases outside the gene matches: 12. The CDR3: CSARKSGSLDEQFF. The CDR3 DNA sequence: TGCAGTGCCCGAAAGAGCGGGAGTTTGGATGAGCAGTTCTTC.

This clonotype has a count of ten or more. V gene TRBV7-6 combines with J gene TRBJ2-3, with D possibly being TRBD1 or TRBD2 (5 bases each). V was cut by 1 base and J by 6 bases, with 14 bases left in between. Germline V gene lookup returns CDR1 SGHVS and CDR2 FNYEAQ. The CDR3 is 15 amino acids. The CDR3 nucleotides are TGTGCCAGCAGCTTAGAATGGGGGATCGGCGATACGCAGTATTTT. It is translated as CASSLEWGIGDTQYF. Filled out from reference TRBV7-6 and TRBJ2-3, the complete variable domain reads GAGVSQSPRYKVTKRGQDVALRCDPISGHVSLYWYRQALGQGPEFLTYFNYEAQQDKSGLPNDRFSAERPEGSISTLTIQRTEQRDSAMYRCASSLEWGIGDTQYFGPGTRLTVL.

Turning to this clonotype: A much larger clone differs by one base, so this may be a read error. The chain joins TRBV7-9 to TRBJ1-5, with 11 bases lining up with TRBD1. J lost 9 bases, V lost 6 bases, and 10 bases had no gene match. Germline-derived CDR1 and CDR2 are SEHNR and FQNEAQ (reference sequence). The CDR3 spans 15 residues. CDR3 residues: CASSFSGQGVRPQHF. Written as DNA, the CDR3 is TGTGCCAGCAGTTTTTCGGGACAGGGGGTTCGGCCCCAGCATTTT.

This clonotype was seen repeatedly, ten times or more. V and J are TRBV2 and TRBJ2-3, with a possible D match to TRBD2 (6 bases). CDR3 length: 14 amino acids. Trimming took 8 bases from V and 2 from J, leaving 14 bases between them. Germline-derived CDR1 and CDR2 are SNHLY and FYNNEI. CDR3 sequence reads: CASSTAGYTDTQYF. CDR3 in DNA: TGTGCCAGCTCGACGGCGGGGTACACAGATACGCAGTATTTT.

This clonotype was recorded at least ten times. This chain connects TRBV20-1 to TRBJ1-1; D uncertain. The CDR3 has 12 amino acids. Germline V gene sequence: CDR1 DFQATT, CDR2 SNEGSKA (reference sequence). Trimming cost V 0 bases and J 6 bases, with 8 bases left between them. CDR3 in amino acids: CSARDRRPEAFF. The DNA for the CDR3 is TGCAGTGCTAGAGATCGAAGACCTGAAGCTTTCTTT.

At least ten counts were recorded for this clonotype. This chain connects TRBV5-1 to TRBJ1-1; 8 bases are a match to TRBD1. Losses at the gene ends were 0 bases for V and 3 bases for J; bases not matched to a gene: 7. Germline V gene lookup returns CDR1 SGHRS and CDR2 YFSETQ. CDR3 size: 16 residues. The CDR3 region is CASSLAQGASHTEAFF. The CDR3, as DNA: TGCGCCAGCAGCTTGGCTCAGGGGGCGAGTCACACTGAAGCTTTCTTT. The full variable domain, completed using reference TRBV5-1 and TRBJ1-1, is KAGVTQTPRYLIKTRGQQVTLSCSPISGHRSVSWYQQTPGQGLQFLFEYFSETQRNKGNFPGRFSGRQFSNSRSEMNVSTLELGDSALYLCASSLAQGASHTEAFFGQGTRLTVV.

This clonotype was recorded at least ten times. The V gene is TRBV6-2 or TRBV6-3, the J gene TRBJ1-1, with 7 bases lining up with TRBD1. The germline V gene encodes CDR1 MNHEY and CDR2 SVGEGT. The CDR3 totals 16 residues. Unmatched junction bases numbered 12, after V lost 7 bases and J lost 1 base. CDR3 DNA sequence: TGTGCCAGCAATAGAATACCGGGACAGCCGAACACTGAAGCTTTCTTT. This codes for CASNRIPGQPNTEAFF.

This clonotype showed up just a few times. V gene TRBV7-9 combines with J gene TRBJ1-1; D not resolved. This CDR3 is built from 14 residues. The germline V and J ends were trimmed by 3 bases and 7 bases, with 15 bases remaining between them. The V gene's germline CDR1 is SEHNR and CDR2 FQNEAQ (reference sequence). The CDR3 here is CASSFPGLYDEAFF. The CDR3 DNA reads as TGTGCCAGCAGCTTCCCTGGGCTTTACGATGAAGCTTTCTTT.

As regards this clonotype: This may arise from a read error, as a much more abundant clone is one base away. The chain uses TRBV28 and TRBJ1-5; D may be TRBD1 (5 bases). Trimming left V 4 bases short and J 6 bases short, with 10 bases between. This CDR3 is 13 amino acids long. CDR1 and CDR2 from the germline V gene are MDHEN and SYDVKM. The CDR3 reads CASSSRDFQPQHF. The CDR3, as DNA: TGTGCCAGCAGTTCCAGGGATTTTCAGCCCCAGCATTTT.

This chain joins TRBV20-1 and TRBJ2-5; 8 nucleotides match TRBD1. Germline V lookup: CDR1 DFQATT, CDR2 SNEGSKA (reference sequence). Trimming took 0 bases from V and 2 from J; bases not matched to a gene: 11. The CDR3 sequence is 17 residues long. In DNA form, the CDR3 reads TGCAGTGCTAGAGATTTAGCGACAGGGGATTTACAAGAGACCCAGTACTTC. Amino acids: CSARDLATGDLQETQYF.

This chain connects TRBV3-2 to TRBJ2-3; the table's TRBD2 call for D was not verified on the DNA. TRBV3-2 constitutes a pseudogene. The CDR3 length is 15 residues. The CDR3 DNA reads as TGTGCCAGCAGCCATTTTAGCGGGGGGTGCGATACGCAGTATTTT. This codes for CASSHFSGGCDTQYF.

V is TRBV4-3 and J is TRBJ2-1; D may be TRBD2 (6 bases). The V end was cut by 0 bases, the J end by 2 bases, with 11 bases between. CDR1 and CDR2 (germline): LGHNA, YSLEER. CDR3 size: 16 residues. CDR3: CASSQDMAGPYNEQFF. The CDR3 DNA follows: TGCGCCAGCAGCCAAGATATGGCGGGGCCCTACAATGAGCAGTTCTTC.

The sample holds a few counts of this clonotype. The rearrangement links TRBV30 to TRBJ2-3; the D gene could be TRBD1 or TRBD2 (6 bases each). Germline V lookup: CDR1 GTSNPN, CDR2 SVGIG (reference sequence). The CDR3 is 13 amino acids. Between the trimmed V and J ends, which lost 5 bases and 5 bases, there was a span of 14 bases. Here the CDR3 reads CAWEGEDGDTQYF. The CDR3 DNA reads TGTGCCTGGGAGGGGGAGGATGGAGATACGCAGTATTTT.

This clonotype was found once. At one of its ends the junction is not consistent with the germline gene, which may arise from a read error. V gene TRBV20-1 combines with J gene TRBJ2-5; D assignment may be TRBD1 or TRBD2 (5 bases each). CDR3 length: 14 amino acids. Per the germline V gene, CDR1 is DFQATT and CDR2 is SNEGSKA (reference sequence). The chain's CDR3 is CSACHRDRGVTRYF. The CDR3 DNA follows: TGCAGTGCTTGCCACCGGGACCGCGGCGTGACCCGGTACTTC.

Only a few counts were recorded for this clonotype. DNA of the CDR3: TGTGCCAGCAGCTACAGCGGGGTAGGGGGCACAGATACGCAGTATTTT. Its translation is CASSYSGVGGTDTQYF. This chain uses TRBV7-6 with TRBJ2-3; 7 bases fit TRBD2. CDR1 SGHVS and CDR2 FNYEAQ come from the germline V gene. This CDR3 region has 16 residues. J was trimmed by 1 base and V by 4 bases; bases with no gene match: 8.

The gene calls are TRBV29-1 and TRBJ2-7, with TRBD1 matching 8 bases. V trimming: 4 bases; J trimming: 1 base; junction bases outside the gene matches: 9. CDR1 is SQVTM and CDR2 is ANQGSEA in the germline V gene. The CDR3 is 15 residues long. CDR3 sequence reads: CSVVVWDRSSYEQYF. The CDR3 DNA sequence: TGCAGCGTTGTAGTTTGGGACAGGAGTTCCTACGAGCAGTACTTC.